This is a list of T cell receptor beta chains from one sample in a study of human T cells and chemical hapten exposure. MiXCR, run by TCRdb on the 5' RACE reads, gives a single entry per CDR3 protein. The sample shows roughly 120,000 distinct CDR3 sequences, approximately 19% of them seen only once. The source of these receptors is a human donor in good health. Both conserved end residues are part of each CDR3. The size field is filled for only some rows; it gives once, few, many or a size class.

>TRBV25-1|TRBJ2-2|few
CASSVAGAHTGELFF
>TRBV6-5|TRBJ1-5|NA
CASRTGGSNQPQHF
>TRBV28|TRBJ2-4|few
CASSFVGGAKNIQYF
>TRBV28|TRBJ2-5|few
CASSLKGWVAETQYF
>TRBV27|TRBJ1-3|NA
CASSPGVAGNTIYF
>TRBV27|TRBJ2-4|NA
CASSFSSAVAKNIQYF
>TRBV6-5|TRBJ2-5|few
CASIVSGNQETQYF
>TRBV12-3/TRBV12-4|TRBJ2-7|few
CASSLQDVSYEQYF
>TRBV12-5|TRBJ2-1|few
CASGLKKGGPNSYNEQFF
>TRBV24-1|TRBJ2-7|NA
CATSDLGTGRSQQYF
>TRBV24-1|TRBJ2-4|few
CATSVLGNIQYF
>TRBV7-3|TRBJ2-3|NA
CASSLQGGTGGDTQYF
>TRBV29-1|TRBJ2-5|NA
CSVAPFGGQETQYF
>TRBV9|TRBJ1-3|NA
CASSGWQVWGPGNTIYF
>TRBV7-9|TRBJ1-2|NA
CASSLAGMHNGYTF
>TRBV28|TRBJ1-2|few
CASSFGRGYGYTF
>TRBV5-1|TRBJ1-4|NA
CASSLEGLSNEKLFF
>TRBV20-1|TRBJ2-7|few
CSAAGTGVYEQYF
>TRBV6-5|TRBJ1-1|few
CASSYSIAADTEAFF
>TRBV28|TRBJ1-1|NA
CASSPDRRPAGTEAFF
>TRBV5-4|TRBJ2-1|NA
CASSLEGPRRNEQFF
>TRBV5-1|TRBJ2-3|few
CASRRGLAGTMSTDTQYF
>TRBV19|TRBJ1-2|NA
CASSSRDGYTF
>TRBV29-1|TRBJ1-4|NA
CSVDGGSTNEKLFF
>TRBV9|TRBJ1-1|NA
CASSGTHMNTEAFF
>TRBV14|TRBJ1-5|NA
CASSQGGRGDQPQHF
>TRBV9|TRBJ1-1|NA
CASSDPGTAILNTEAFF
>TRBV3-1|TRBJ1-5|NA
CASSHLRNNQPQHF
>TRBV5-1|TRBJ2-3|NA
CASSLAIGGADTQYF
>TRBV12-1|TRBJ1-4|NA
CASSLPGQVEKLFF
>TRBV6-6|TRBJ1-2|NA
CASVDRGSYGYTF
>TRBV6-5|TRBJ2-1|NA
CASSYGADYNEQFF
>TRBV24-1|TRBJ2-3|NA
CATSVPPTDTQYF
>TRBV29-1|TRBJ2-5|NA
CSVVGKETQYF
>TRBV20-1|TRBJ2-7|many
CSASPPTAPYNYEQYF
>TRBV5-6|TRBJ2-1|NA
CASGGGRSSRNEQFF
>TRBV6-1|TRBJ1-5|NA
CASRIQPTGINQPKHF
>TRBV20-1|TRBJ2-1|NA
CSAITSGPGDEQFF
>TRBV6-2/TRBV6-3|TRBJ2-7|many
CASSPWAGYYEQYF
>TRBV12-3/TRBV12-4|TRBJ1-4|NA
CASSGQGDEKLFF
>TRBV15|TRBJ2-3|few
CATSRVPGEGNTQYF
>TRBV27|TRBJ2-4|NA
CASSFNGQGYIQYF
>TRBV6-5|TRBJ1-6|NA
CASSTRGSYNSPLHF
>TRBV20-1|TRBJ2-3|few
CSARSPSGRAVDTQYF
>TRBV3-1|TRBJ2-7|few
CASSLGLAADYEQYF
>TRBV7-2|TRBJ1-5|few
CASSRKGGGNQPQHF
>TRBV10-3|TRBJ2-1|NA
CAIKDSYNEQFF
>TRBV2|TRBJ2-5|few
CASMRTSGRETQYF
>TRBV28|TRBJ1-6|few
CASLEERNSPLHF
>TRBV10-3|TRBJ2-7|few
CAISEGLARSYEQYF
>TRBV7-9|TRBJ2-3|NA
CASSRQRMDTQYF